Described below is a single TCR beta chain sequence and its context. PCR employed 60 Vbeta and 13 Jbeta primers. Libraries were prepared by immunoSEQ multiplex PCR; TCRdb keeps only in-frame clonotypes and omits some of them. The sample lists 90,000 to 120,000 clones, about 81% seen once, with about 2.5% in the top ten. This entry is derived from a study of cytomegalovirus exposure and HLA in healthy donors. Per the germline V gene, CDR1 is SNHLY and CDR2 is FYNNEI. The length of the CDR3 is 16 residues. The junction had 4 bases not matched to a gene; V was cut back by 2 bases and J by 1 base. The sequencing input was PBMCs. The chain links TRBV2 to TRBJ2-3, with TRBD2 identical over 9 bases. The sequence was collected from a young man in good health and CMV-seropositive. Here the CDR3 reads CASSEWASGGTDTQYF. Written as DNA, the CDR3 is TGTGCCAGCAGTGAATGGGCTAGCGGGGGCACAGATACGCAGTATTTT.